This T cell receptor beta chain is from a study of blood T cell repertoires in COVID-19. Study at large: Collection of acute and convalescent COVID-19 samples took place in the United States, Italy and Spain. PBMCs, B-cell-depleted T cells, or T cells were the source of the cDNA or gDNA that made up the material.

Original data processing: The authors estimated nucleated cell counts from reference gene primer amplification. The table came from immunoSEQ multiplex PCR; TCRdb's copy has only in-frame clones and leaves some out. That table supplies the V and J calls and clone size; D and trimming were determined from the DNA. The sample shows some 110,000 clones, about 85% of them seen only once. The CDR3 is 15 amino acids. The junction had 8 bases not matched to a gene; V was cut back by 5 bases and J by 2 bases. The germline V gene encodes CDR1 LGHDT and CDR2 YNNKEL (reference sequence). What was sequenced was peripheral blood. The clonotype comes from a man aged 40-49 years with acute or convalescent COVID-19. The V gene is TRBV3-1 (or the pseudogene TRBV3-2), the J gene TRBJ1-2; 7 positions match TRBD1. The CDR3 is CASSFGTEKNYGYTF. The DNA of the CDR3 is TGTGCCAGCAGCTTCGGGACAGAGAAGAACTATGGCTACACCTTC.